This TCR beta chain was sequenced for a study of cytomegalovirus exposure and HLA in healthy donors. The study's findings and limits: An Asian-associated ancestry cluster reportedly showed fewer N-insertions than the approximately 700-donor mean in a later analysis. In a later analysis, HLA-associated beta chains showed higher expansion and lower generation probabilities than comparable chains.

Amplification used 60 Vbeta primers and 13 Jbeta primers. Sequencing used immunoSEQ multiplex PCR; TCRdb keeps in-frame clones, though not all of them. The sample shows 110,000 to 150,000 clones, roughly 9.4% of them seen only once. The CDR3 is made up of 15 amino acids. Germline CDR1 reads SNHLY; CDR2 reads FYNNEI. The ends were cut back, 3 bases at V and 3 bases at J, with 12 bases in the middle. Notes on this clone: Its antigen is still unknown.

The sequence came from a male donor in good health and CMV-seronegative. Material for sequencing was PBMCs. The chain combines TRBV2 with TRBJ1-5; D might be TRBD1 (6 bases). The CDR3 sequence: CASSERTVDNQPQHF. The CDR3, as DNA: TGTGCCAGCAGTGAGAGGACAGTTGACAATCAGCCCCAGCATTTT.